This TCR beta chain was found in a study of cytomegalovirus exposure and HLA in healthy donors. Overall study context: A subsequent analysis reported that the 110 or so validation repertoires were produced on the same platform that had also been used for the roughly 670 first-cohort repertoires. Study-wide results and limits: Confirmation in vitro established that three CMV-associated chains were specific for CMV antigens. The study put 160 or so TCR beta chains on its list as cytomegalovirus-associated.

This clone was recorded only once. Its antigen is not identified. TCRdb keeps only in-frame clones here, not all; method: immunoSEQ multiplex PCR. The sample yields 110,000 or so clones, more than 75% seen once. This CDR3 contains 14 residues. V gave up 7 bases and J gave up 1 base, with 10 bases separating them. Per the germline V gene, CDR1 is LNHDA and CDR2 is SQIVND (reference sequence). The donors were part of the validation cohort, which consisted of about 120 subjects and was separate from the first cohort of under 850 subjects. The clonotype originates from a woman in her twenties or thirties in good health and CMV-seronegative. Input material: PBMCs. This chain links TRBV19 with TRBJ2-2; D is possibly TRBD1 (5 bases). The DNA for the CDR3 is TGTGCCAGTACCGGACACCGGAACACCGGGGAGCTGTTTTTT. Amino acid sequence: CASTGHRNTGELFF.